Shown below are 17 T cell receptor beta chains from a single sample sequenced in a study of OX40 agonist ivuxolimab in advanced cancers. Sequencing used immunoSEQ multiplex PCR; TCRdb keeps in-frame clones, though not all of them. There are 90,000 to 95,000 clones in the sample; around four fifths occur only once, and more than 0.95% lies in the top ten. The material was CD4+ or CD8+ T cells sorted from blood, obtained in a trial of the OX40 agonist ivuxolimab. The receptors shown here come from an adult with an advanced solid tumor such as melanoma, head and neck, liver or kidney cancer.

The chain recombines TRBV27 with TRBJ1-5; 8 nucleotides match TRBD1. V shed 3 bases, J shed 5 bases, and the junction held 6 bases outside the gene matches. The germline gives CDR1 MNHEY, CDR2 SMNVEV (reference sequence). The CDR3 has 15 amino acids. This CDR3 is CASSFRQGSDQPQHF. The CDR3, as DNA: TGTGCCAGCAGTTTCCGACAGGGGTCCGATCAGCCCCAGCATTTT.

This clone turned up a few times. The chain couples TRBV19 to TRBJ1-2, with D uncertain. Per the germline V gene, CDR1 is LNHDA and CDR2 is SQIVND (reference sequence). The CDR3 extends over 14 amino acids. Trimming pared 8 bases from V and 3 bases from J, leaving 16 bases between. The chain's CDR3 is CASRLPGVYYGYTF. The CDR3 bases are TGTGCCAGTCGTCTTCCGGGAGTTTACTATGGCTACACCTTC.

Worth noting for this clone: The same CDR3 is also encoded by other DNA sequences in this sample. The rearrangement joins TRBV6-1 to TRBJ1-2; weak D call: TRBD1 (5 bases). This CDR3 has 13 residues. V was shortened by 6 bases and J by 2 bases, with 10 bases between the two germline ends. Germline lookup yields CDR1 MNHNS and CDR2 SASEGT. CDR3 residues: CASSGGGNYGYTF. The CDR3 DNA reads as TGTGCCAGCAGCGGTGGGGGGAACTATGGCTACACCTTC.

V gene TRBV9 combines with J gene TRBJ1-1; D not resolved. CDR1 and CDR2 from the germline V gene are SGDLS and YYNGEE. The CDR3 sequence is 14 residues long. V dropped 0 bases and J dropped 2 bases, with 8 bases sitting between them. CDR3: CASSVAHGNTEAFF. As DNA, the CDR3 is TGTGCCAGCAGCGTAGCTCACGGTAACACTGAAGCTTTCTTT. The variable domain in full, completed from reference TRBV9 and TRBJ1-1, reads DSGVTQTPKHLITATGQRVTLRCSPRSGDLSVYWYQQSLDQGLQFLIQYYNGEERAKGNILERFSAQQFPDLHSELNLSSLELGDSALYFCASSVAHGNTEAFFGQGTRLTVV.

The sample holds a few counts of this clone. The J gene is TRBJ2-3, the V gene TRBV9, with 7 bases identical to TRBD2. V was clipped by 0 bases and J by 6 bases; unmatched bases: 7. The CDR3 extends over 15 amino acids. Germline lookup yields CDR1 SGDLS and CDR2 YYNGEE. The CDR3 DNA reads as TGTGCCAGCAGCGTAGCAGCGGGGACGATTGATACGCAGTATTTT. Encoded protein: CASSVAAGTIDTQYF.

The chain recombines TRBV12-5 with TRBJ2-3; TRBD1 is a possible D gene (6 bases). The CDR3 has 14 residues. The germline V gene encodes CDR1 LGHNT and CDR2 FRNRAP. Trimming pared 6 bases from V and 3 bases from J, leaving 13 bases between. In DNA form, the CDR3 reads TGTGCTAGTGGCCCACGTGACAGGACAGATACGCAGTATTTT. This translates into CASGPRDRTDTQYF. Drawing the rest from reference TRBV12-5 and TRBJ2-3, the complete variable domain is DARVTQTPRHKVTEMGQEVTMRCQPILGHNTVFWYRQTMMQGLELLAYFRNRAPLDDSGMPKDRFSAEMPDATLATLKIQPSEPRDSAVYFCASGPRDRTDTQYFGPGTRLTVL.

The V gene is TRBV5-5, the J gene TRBJ2-7; maybe TRBD2 (6 bases). The CDR3 runs to 14 residues. From germline, CDR1 is SGHKS and CDR2 YYEKEE (reference sequence). V shed 1 base and J shed 6 bases, with 14 bases lying between them. CDR3 loop: CASSLQEGLGEQYV. CDR3 sequence (DNA): TGTGCCAGCAGCTTGCAGGAGGGGTTAGGCGAGCAGTACGTC.

V usage is TRBV9 and J usage is TRBJ2-1, with D perhaps assigned TRBD1 or TRBD2 (6 bases each). The CDR3 runs 15 residues. With 5 bases removed from V and 0 bases from J, the gap between germline ends came to 12 bases. CDR1 is SGDLS and CDR2 is YYNGEE in the germline V gene. The CDR3: CASSIEGGSYNEQFF. The DNA for the CDR3 is TGTGCCAGCAGTATTGAGGGGGGCTCCTACAATGAGCAGTTCTTC.

This clone was found once. The chain is built from TRBV19 and TRBJ1-2; D might be TRBD1 (6 bases). In germline, CDR1 is LNHDA, CDR2 SQIVND (reference sequence). Trimming took off 6 bases at V and 0 bases at J, with 11 bases between the two ends. This CDR3 has 14 amino acids. Written as DNA, the CDR3 is TGTGCCAGTAGCGGACAGCTCGCTAACTATGGCTACACCTTC. As protein: CASSGQLANYGYTF.

The chain uses TRBV7-9 and TRBJ2-3; D is ambiguous. Trimming removed 5 bases from V and 4 bases from J, with 7 bases in between. CDR3 length: 12 amino acids. Germline CDR1 SEHNR, CDR2 FQNEAQ (reference sequence). CDR3 residues: CASSTPADTQYF. The DNA for the CDR3 is TGTGCCAGCAGCACCCCTGCAGATACGCAGTATTTT.

This chain uses TRBV18 with TRBJ1-6, with no clear D. The germline gives CDR1 KGHSH, CDR2 LQKENI. This CDR3 has 16 amino acids. V lost 6 bases and J 7 bases, leaving 19 bases between the germline ends. This CDR3 is CASSREGEVRNSPLHF. The DNA for the CDR3 is TGTGCCAGCTCGCGGGAGGGAGAGGTGCGGAATTCACCCCTCCACTTT.

The chain has TRBV9 and TRBJ2-3; the D is unclear. The CDR3 covers 13 residues. Trimming pared 0 bases from V and 6 bases from J, leaving 8 bases between. Looked up from germline, CDR1 is SGDLS and CDR2 is YYNGEE. This chain's CDR3 is CASSVAPLDTQYF. In DNA form, the CDR3 reads TGTGCCAGCAGCGTAGCCCCGCTCGATACGCAGTATTTT.

The genes are TRBV19 and TRBJ1-5, with 8 bases that match TRBD1. From germline, CDR1 is LNHDA and CDR2 SQIVND (reference sequence). V lost 7 bases and J lost 5; bases outside the gene matches: 4. This CDR3 has 13 amino acids. CDR3 DNA sequence: TGTGCCAGTAAACTACAGGGGGATCAGCCCCAGCATTTT. This encodes CASKLQGDQPQHF. Based on the CDR3 plus reference TRBV19 and TRBJ1-5, the full variable domain is DGGITQSPKYLFRKEGQNVTLSCEQNLNHDAMYWYRQDPGQGLRLIYYSQIVNDFQKGDIAEGYSVSREKKESFPLTVTSAQKNPTAFYLCASKLQGDQPQHFGDGTRLSIL.

J is TRBJ2-1 and V is TRBV4-2; D remains ambiguous. The CDR3 is 13 residues long. Trimming took off 1 base at V and 9 bases at J, with 10 bases between the two ends. The germline V gene has CDR1 LGHNA and CDR2 YNFKEQ. In DNA, the CDR3 is TGTGCCAGCAGCCAAGTCCAGCCAGGTGAGCAGTTCTTC. Its translation is CASSQVQPGEQFF.

This chain uses TRBV6-1 with TRBJ1-3, with D perhaps TRBD1 (6 bases). The CDR3 covers 14 residues. Germline CDR1 and CDR2: MNHNS and SASEGT. Trimming removed 3 bases from V and 0 bases from J, with 6 bases in between. This CDR3 is CASSEGHSGNTIYF. The DNA of the CDR3 is TGTGCCAGCAGTGAGGGACACTCTGGAAACACCATATATTTT.

The chain joins TRBV18 to TRBJ1-1; D is perhaps TRBD1 (5 bases). V dropped 4 bases and J dropped 8 bases, with 11 bases sitting between them. CDR1 and CDR2 from the germline V gene are KGHSH and LQKENI. The CDR3 has 12 amino acids. This chain's CDR3 is CASSRSGTEAFF. The CDR3 bases are TGTGCCAGCTCACGTTCCGGGACCGAAGCTTTCTTT. Full variable domain (outside the CDR3, taken from reference TRBV18 and TRBJ1-1): NAGVMQNPRHLVRRRGQEARLRCSPMKGHSHVYWYRQLPEEGLKFMVYLQKENIIDESGMPKERFSAEFPKEGPSILRIQQVVRGDSAAYFCASSRSGTEAFFGQGTRLTVV.

This sequence joins TRBV11-2 and TRBJ1-6; D not certain. This CDR3 has 14 residues. CDR1 is SGHAT and CDR2 is FQNNGV in the germline V gene. The germline V and J ends were trimmed by 0 bases and 8 bases, with 8 bases remaining between them. CDR3 nucleotide sequence: TGTGCCAGCAGCTTAGATCTAAGGGATTCACCCCTCCACTTT. Protein product: CASSLDLRDSPLHF.